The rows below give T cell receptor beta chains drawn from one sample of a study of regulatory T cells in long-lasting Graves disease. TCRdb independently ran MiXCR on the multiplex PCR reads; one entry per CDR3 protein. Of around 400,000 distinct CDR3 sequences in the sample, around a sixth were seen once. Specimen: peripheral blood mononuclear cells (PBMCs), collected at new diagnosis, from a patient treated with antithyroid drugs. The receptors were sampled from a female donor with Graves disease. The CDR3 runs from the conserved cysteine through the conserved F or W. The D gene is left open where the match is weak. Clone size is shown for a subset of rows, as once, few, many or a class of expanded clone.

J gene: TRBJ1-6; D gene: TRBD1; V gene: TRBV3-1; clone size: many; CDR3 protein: CASTPGQYNSPLHF; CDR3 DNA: TGTGCCAGCACCCCGGGACAGTATAATTCACCCCTCCACTTT
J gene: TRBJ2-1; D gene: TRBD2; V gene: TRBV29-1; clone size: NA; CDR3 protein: CSVEDLGLAGAPSYNEQFF; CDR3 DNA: TGCAGCGTTGAAGATCTGGGGCTAGCGGGAGCACCCTCCTACAATGAGCAGTTCTTC
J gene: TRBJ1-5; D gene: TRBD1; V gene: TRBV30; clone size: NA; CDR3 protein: CAWSVERDRGGNQPQHF; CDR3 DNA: TGTGCCTGGAGTGTAGAGCGGGACAGGGGAGGCAATCAGCCCCAGCATTTT
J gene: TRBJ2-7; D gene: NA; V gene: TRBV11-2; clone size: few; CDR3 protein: CASSLESGREQYF; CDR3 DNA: TGTGCCAGCAGCTTAGAATCAGGGAGAGAGCAGTACTTC
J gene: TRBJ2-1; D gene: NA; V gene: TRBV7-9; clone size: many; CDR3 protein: CASSLDVEQFF; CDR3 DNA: TGTGCCAGCAGCTTAGATGTGGAGCAGTTCTTC
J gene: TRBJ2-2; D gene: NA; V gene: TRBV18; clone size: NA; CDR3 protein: CASSPRDDTGELFF; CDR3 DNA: TGTGCCAGCTCACCCAGGGACGACACCGGGGAGCTGTTTTTT
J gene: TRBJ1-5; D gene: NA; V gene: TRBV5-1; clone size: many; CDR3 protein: CASSLWGGESNQPQHF; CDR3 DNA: TGCGCCAGCAGCTTATGGGGGGGGGAGAGCAATCAGCCCCAGCATTTT
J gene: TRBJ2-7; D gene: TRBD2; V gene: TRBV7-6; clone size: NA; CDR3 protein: CASSLLGLAGYEQYF; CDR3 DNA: TGTGCCAGCAGCTTACTTGGACTAGCGGGCTACGAGCAGTACTTC
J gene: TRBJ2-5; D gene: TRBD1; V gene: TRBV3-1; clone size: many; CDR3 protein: CATLGQYQETQYF; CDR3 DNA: TGTGCCACCTTGGGACAGTACCAAGAGACCCAGTACTTC
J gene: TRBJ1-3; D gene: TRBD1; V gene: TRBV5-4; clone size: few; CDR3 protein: CASSPGQGVSGNTIYF; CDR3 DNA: TGTGCCAGCAGTCCGGGACAGGGTGTCTCTGGAAACACCATATATTTT